This is a list of T cell receptor beta chains from one sample in a study of early stage breast cancer tumors. Method: immunoSEQ multiplex PCR; TCRdb's copy keeps in-frame clones and lacks some. Of 20,000 to 25,000 clones in the sample, about 76% were seen once. The specimen sequenced was blood. These receptors all stem from a person between 55 and 69 years old with breast cancer. CDR3s include the opening cysteine and the closing phenylalanine or tryptophan. Fields, in order: D gene, V gene, J gene, clone size, CDR3 DNA, CDR3 protein. D genes are given only for firm matches. Only part of the rows carry a size: once, few, many, or a class if the clone is expanded.

D: NA; V: TRBV30; J: TRBJ2-3; size: NA; DNA: TGTGCCTGGTGGTCTGGAATAAGTGGAGATACGCAGTATTTT; CDR3: CAWWSGISGDTQYF
D: TRBD1; V: TRBV18; J: TRBJ1-3; size: once; DNA: TGTGCCAGCTCACCACAAACAGGGGGCGGTGGAAACACCATATATTTT; CDR3: CASSPQTGGGGNTIYF
D: TRBD2; V: TRBV2; J: TRBJ2-3; size: NA; DNA: TGTGCCAGCAGTGAAGGTGCTAGCGGGACTACAGATACGCAGTATTTT; CDR3: CASSEGASGTTDTQYF
D: TRBD1; V: TRBV7-9; J: TRBJ2-7; size: few; DNA: TGTGCCAGCAGCTTAGCGGGACAGGGGAAGGCGCAGTACTTC; CDR3: CASSLAGQGKAQYF
D: NA; V: TRBV6-6; J: TRBJ1-5; size: few; DNA: TGTGCCAGCAGTTACTCGACTATGGGCAATCAGCCCCAGCATTTT; CDR3: CASSYSTMGNQPQHF
D: NA; V: TRBV7-2; J: TRBJ1-1; size: once; DNA: TGTGCCAGCAGCTTATTTCAAGAAGGCACTGAAGCTTTCTTT; CDR3: CASSLFQEGTEAFF
D: TRBD2; V: TRBV5-1; J: TRBJ2-3; size: NA; DNA: TGCGCCAGCAGCTTCCGCGGGAGGGCCCGTAACACAGATACGCAGTATTTT; CDR3: CASSFRGRARNTDTQYF
D: NA; V: TRBV25-1; J: TRBJ2-1; size: NA; DNA: TGTGCCAGCAGTGCCTCAGGGGACCCCCCCTACAATGAGCAGTTCTTC; CDR3: CASSASGDPPYNEQFF
D: NA; V: TRBV5-8; J: TRBJ2-7; size: NA; DNA: TGTGCCAGCAGCTTGCGGGGGAGTGGGGCCTACGAGCAGTACTTC; CDR3: CASSLRGSGAYEQYF
D: NA; V: TRBV29-1; J: TRBJ2-7; size: few; DNA: TGCAGCGTTGAATCGGGGAGCGAGCAGTACTTC; CDR3: CSVESGSEQYF
D: NA; V: TRBV9; J: TRBJ2-7; size: NA; DNA: TGTGCCAGCAGTCCCGGCAGGCGCGAGCAGTACTTC; CDR3: CASSPGRREQYF
D: TRBD2; V: TRBV6-5; J: TRBJ2-2; size: once; DNA: TGTGCCAGCAGTCGACTAGCGGGACCCACCGGGGAGCTGTTTTTT; CDR3: CASSRLAGPTGELFF
D: TRBD1; V: TRBV9; J: TRBJ2-2; size: NA; DNA: TGTGCCAGCAGCCCAAGGACAGGGGCGAACACCGGGGAGCTGTTTTTT; CDR3: CASSPRTGANTGELFF
D: TRBD2; V: TRBV15; J: TRBJ2-5; size: few; DNA: TGTGCCACCAGCAGAGATAGTCGGTTGGCTAGCGGGTACCAAGAGACCCAGTACTTC; CDR3: CATSRDSRLASGYQETQYF
D: NA; V: TRBV6-1; J: TRBJ2-7; size: NA; DNA: TGTGCCAGCAGGAGAGTCACCGAGCAGTACTTC; CDR3: CASRRVTEQYF
D: NA; V: TRBV6-1; J: TRBJ1-4; size: NA; DNA: TGTGCCAGCAGTGAAACGTCGGGGGCGGACGAAAAACTGTTTTTT; CDR3: CASSETSGADEKLFF
D: NA; V: TRBV29-1; J: TRBJ2-7; size: NA; DNA: TGCAGCGTCCCTATGGGGGGGACAGCAACAGGCGAGCAGTACTTC; CDR3: CSVPMGGTATGEQYF
D: TRBD1; V: TRBV6-1; J: TRBJ1-6; size: NA; DNA: TGTGCCAGCAGGCGGCAGGGGGAGGGGTCACCCCTCCACTTT; CDR3: CASRRQGEGSPLHF
D: NA; V: TRBV4-2; J: TRBJ1-2; size: NA; DNA: TGTGCCAGCAGCCAAGCTCTAGGGGGGGTTTATGGCTACACCTTC; CDR3: CASSQALGGVYGYTF
D: TRBD1; V: TRBV29-1; J: TRBJ1-4; size: NA; DNA: TGCAGCTACAACAGGGGTGATGAAAAACTGTTTTTT; CDR3: CSYNRGDEKLFF